This passage covers 7 T cell receptor beta chains from one sample sequenced in a study of cytomegalovirus exposure and HLA in healthy donors. It was with 60 Vbeta and 13 Jbeta primers that the PCR ran. Here immunoSEQ multiplex PCR was the method, and the copy in TCRdb shows in-frame clones only, minus some. Of more than 150,000 clones listed, around 78% are singletons. The material sequenced was PBMCs. The receptors derive from a man aged 18 to 29 in good health and CMV-seronegative.

J is TRBJ1-1 and V is TRBV7-8; 9 nucleotides line up with TRBD1. This CDR3 has 18 amino acids. V lost 1 base, J lost 0 bases, and 9 bases stayed unmatched. The V gene's germline CDR1 is SGHVS and CDR2 FQNEAQ. The CDR3, as DNA: TGTGCCAGCAGCTTAGAGGGGGGACAGGGACACATGAACACTGAAGCTTTCTTT. Its protein is CASSLEGGQGHMNTEAFF. Full variable domain (remainder filled in from reference TRBV7-8 and TRBJ1-1): GAGVSQSPRYKVAKRGQDVALRCDPISGHVSLFWYQQALGQGPEFLTYFQNEAQLDKSGLPSDRFFAERPEGSVSTLKIQRTQQEDSAVYLCASSLEGGQGHMNTEAFFGQGTRLTVV.

The count of this clone is one. The V and J genes are TRBV5-1 and TRBJ2-3, with D perhaps matching TRBD1 (6 bases). This CDR3 comprises 15 residues. Germline V CDR1 and CDR2: SGHRS, YFSETQ. Deletions cut 0 bases from V and 6 bases from J, with 14 bases between. Here the CDR3 reads CASSLAFQGPDTQYF. Here the CDR3 DNA reads TGCGCCAGCAGCTTGGCCTTTCAGGGGCCCGATACGCAGTATTTT.

The chain carries TRBV27 and TRBJ2-3; the match to TRBD2 covers 13 bases. This CDR3 has 14 amino acids. CDR1 and CDR2 (germline): MNHEY, SMNVEV (reference sequence). Trimming at V came to 7 bases and at J to 3 bases, leaving 1 base not matched to a gene. The DNA for the CDR3 is TGTGCCAGCATGACTAGCGGGGGGACAGATACGCAGTATTTT. Protein product: CASMTSGGTDTQYF.

This clone appeared a few times. J is TRBJ1-2 and V is TRBV30, with D unclear. The germline V gene has CDR1 GTSNPN and CDR2 SVGIG (reference sequence). The CDR3 spans 15 residues. The V end lost 3 bases, the J end lost 0 bases, and 14 bases lay between the germline ends. CDR3 coding DNA: TGTGCCTGGAGCGCCATGCGGCGTACTAACTATGGCTACACCTTC. Encoded protein: CAWSAMRRTNYGYTF.

The CDR3 here is CASSLRRTDRYNQPQHF. The CDR3 DNA follows: TGTGCCAGCAGCTTAAGAAGAACCGACAGATACAATCAGCCCCAGCATTTT. This chain joins TRBV7-2 and TRBJ1-5, with a possible D match to TRBD1 (5 bases). Germline CDR1 reads SGHTA; CDR2 reads FQGNSA. The CDR3 runs to 17 residues. The ends were cut back, 2 bases at V and 3 bases at J, with 17 bases in the middle.

J is TRBJ2-7 and V is TRBV6-5; 7 nucleotides align to TRBD1. CDR1 and CDR2 (germline): MNHEY, SVGAGI. CDR3 size: 15 residues. V shed 6 bases and J 5 bases; nucleotides not matched to a gene: 13. CDR3 amino acids: CASSDPTGERHEQYF. CDR3 DNA sequence: TGTGCCAGCAGCGACCCAACAGGGGAGCGGCACGAGCAGTACTTC.

This clone was seen a few times. CDR3 protein: CASSYPTGGRGYTF. DNA of the CDR3: TGTGCCAGCAGTTACCCGACAGGGGGCCGTGGCTACACCTTC. The chain combines TRBV6-6 with TRBJ1-2; 10 nucleotides agree with TRBD1. Germline values: CDR1 MNHNY, CDR2 SVGAGI (reference sequence). This CDR3 region has 14 residues. J was trimmed by 7 bases and V by 2 bases; bases with no gene match: 4.